A selection of T cell receptor beta chains follows, all from one sample in a study of blood T cells in healthy people across ages. TCRdb redid the calling of the 5' RACE reads with MiXCR, one entry per CDR3 protein. The sample has over 1,300,000 distinct CDR3 sequences; roughly 59% are singletons. The sample was blood. Every receptor here comes from a man between 18 and 35 years old in good health. The CDR3 runs from the conserved cysteine through the conserved F or W. A D gene is named only where the DNA matches it firmly. Not every row has a clone size; where given, it reads once, few, many or a size class.

D gene	clone size	J gene	V gene	CDR3 DNA	CDR3 protein
TRBD2	-	TRBJ2-1	TRBV29-1	TGCAGCGTTGGCCTAGCGGGGTGGGGGGATGAGCAGTTCTTC	CSVGLAGWGDEQFF
-	few	TRBJ2-5	TRBV4-1	TGCGCCAGCAGCCAATATACGGGGGAGACCCAGTACTTC	CASSQYTGETQYF
-	-	TRBJ2-3	TRBV4-3	TGCGCCAGCAGCCAAAGGGCGTATAGCACAGATACGCAGTATTTT	CASSQRAYSTDTQYF
TRBD1	-	TRBJ2-7	TRBV20-1	TGCAGTACACGAGACAGGGTACGAATTTACGAGCAGTACTTC	CSTRDRVRIYEQYF
TRBD2	-	TRBJ2-5	TRBV5-1	TGCGCCAGCAGCCATGCGGGGGGGCCCCGAGAGACCCAGTACTTC	CASSHAGGPRETQYF
-	-	TRBJ2-1	TRBV4-2	TGTGCCAGCAGCCAAAGTAAAGAGGCCCAGTTCTTC	CASSQSKEAQFF
TRBD1	-	TRBJ2-7	TRBV25-1	TGTGCCAGCCTTGGACAGGCGCCTTTCTACGAGCAGTACTTC	CASLGQAPFYEQYF
TRBD1	-	TRBJ2-7	TRBV10-3	TGTGCCATCAGTGAGCCCCGACAGGGGTTCTACGAGCAGTACTTC	CAISEPRQGFYEQYF
-	-	TRBJ2-4	TRBV25-1	TGTGCCAGCAGTGAGGCAGTTCAAGATACCCAGTACTTC	CASSEAVQDTQYF
TRBD1	few	TRBJ1-2	TRBV12-3/TRBV12-4	TGTGCCAGCAGTTTCGGGACAGGGCGCCCTAACTATGGCTACACCTTC	CASSFGTGRPNYGYTF
TRBD2	-	TRBJ2-3	TRBV10-3	TGTGCCATCAGTGGTAAGCGGGACGGCACAGATACGCAGTATTTT	CAISGKRDGTDTQYF
TRBD2	-	TRBJ2-7	TRBV2	TGTGCCAGCAGCGAGGGACTAGCGGGGTACAAGTACGAGCAGTACTTC	CASSEGLAGYKYEQYF
-	-	TRBJ1-1	TRBV4-2	TGTGCCAGCAGCCAAGTGACGGGTGGGAACACTGAAGCTTTCTTT	CASSQVTGGNTEAFF
-	-	TRBJ2-1	TRBV7-7	TGTGCTAGCAGCCCCAGGGACGGGCTGGCCGATGAGCAGTTCTTC	CASSPRDGLADEQFF
-	few	TRBJ2-4	TRBV4-3	TGCGCCAGCAGTCCTGGGGCGGAGAGTGGGTACGAGAAGTACTTC	CASSPGAESGYEKYF
TRBD2	-	TRBJ2-7	TRBV20-1	TGCAGTGCTACAGTAGCGGGAGGGCGCGACTACAATGAGCAGTACTTC	CSATVAGGRDYNEQYF
-	-	TRBJ2-1	TRBV6-1	TGTGCCAGCAGGACCCGTGGGGCAAACAATGAGCAGTTCTTC	CASRTRGANNEQFF
-	-	TRBJ1-5	TRBV6-1	TGTGCCAGCAGAGTCAACACGGGCCAGCCCCAGCATTTT	CASRVNTGQPQHF
-	few	TRBJ2-5	TRBV29-1	TGCAGCGTTGAGGGGGGGCGCGAATTGGGGACCCAGTACTTC	CSVEGGRELGTQYF
-	-	TRBJ2-7	TRBV4-3	TGCGCCAGCAGCCAAGACTCGGGCCCAGGCCTGCTCTACGAGCAGTACTTC	CASSQDSGPGLLYEQYF
-	-	TRBJ1-6	TRBV5-5	TGTGCCAGCAGCCTACGGGACACTCAAAGCTCCTATAATTCACCCCTCCACTTT	CASSLRDTQSSYNSPLHF
-	-	TRBJ1-2	TRBV6-1	TGTGCCAGCAGTGAAGGGGGAGAGATACCGTACTATGGCTACACCTTC	CASSEGGEIPYYGYTF
TRBD2	-	TRBJ2-1	TRBV24-1	TGTGCCACCAGTGATCGAGGACTAGCGGGGAACAATGAGCAGTTCTTC	CATSDRGLAGNNEQFF
TRBD1	-	TRBJ1-6	TRBV7-9	TGTGCCAGCACCGTAGGGGGCGGTCGGGGCTCACCCCTCCACTTT	CASTVGGGRGSPLHF
TRBD1	-	TRBJ1-1	TRBV20-1	TGCAGTGCTAGGGCCGACAGGGTATCGACTGAAGCTTTCTTT	CSARADRVSTEAFF
-	-	TRBJ2-2	TRBV7-2	TGTGCCAGCAGCAGACTTCCCGGGACATCCTCGGGCACCGGGGAGCTGTTTTTT	CASSRLPGTSSGTGELFF
-	-	TRBJ2-3	TRBV20-1	TGCAGTGCTAGAGAAGATCGGCGGAGCGGAGATACGCAGTATTTT	CSAREDRRSGDTQYF
-	-	TRBJ2-5	TRBV14	TGTGCCAGCAGCCAAGCAGGGACAACCCAGTACTTC	CASSQAGTTQYF
TRBD2	-	TRBJ2-7	TRBV11-2	TGTGCCAGCAGCTCAACCTTAGCGGGGGTCCACAATGAGCAGTACTTC	CASSSTLAGVHNEQYF
TRBD1	once	TRBJ1-5	TRBV2	TGTGCCAGCAGTGTCGTGGGACAGAAGCCAAACAATCAGCCCCAGCATTTT	CASSVVGQKPNNQPQHF
-	few	TRBJ2-5	TRBV4-1	TGCGCCAGCAGCACCGATGAGACCCAGTACTTC	CASSTDETQYF
-	few	TRBJ2-3	TRBV5-1	TGCGCCAGCAGCTTGGAATTGACAGAGCCAATGTTAACGCAGTATTTT	CASSLELTEPMLTQYF
TRBD2	-	TRBJ2-3	TRBV3-1	TGTGCCAGCAGCCAAGATCTAGCGGGGGCAGATACGCAGTATTTT	CASSQDLAGADTQYF
-	-	TRBJ2-5	TRBV25-1	TGTGCCAGGGGTGGGGGAGAGACCCAGTACTTC	CARGGGETQYF
-	-	TRBJ2-3	TRBV7-9	TGTGCCAGCAGCTTCCCTACCCGGGACTCTCCCACGGATACGCAGTATTTT	CASSFPTRDSPTDTQYF
-	-	TRBJ2-7	TRBV29-1	TGCAGCGTGCCGGCGGGACCCTACGAGCAGTACTTC	CSVPAGPYEQYF
TRBD1	-	TRBJ2-1	TRBV9	TGTGCCAGCAGCGCGGACAGGGAAGGAGACAATGAGCAGTTCTTC	CASSADREGDNEQFF
TRBD1	-	TRBJ2-7	TRBV20-1	TGCAGTGCTAGAGAGGCCCGGGACAGCATCTTCTACGAGCAGTACTTC	CSAREARDSIFYEQYF
-	-	TRBJ1-2	TRBV7-9	TGTGCCAGCGTTCAGACAGGAGCGATTCGTGGTGGCTACACCTTC	CASVQTGAIRGGYTF
-	-	TRBJ1-1	TRBV6-5	TGTGCCAGCAGTCAATTTCAGCCAAACACTGAAGCTTTCTTT	CASSQFQPNTEAFF
-	many	TRBJ2-5	TRBV19	TGTGCCAGTAGTCGGAATCAAGAGACCCAGTACTTC	CASSRNQETQYF
-	-	TRBJ1-3	TRBV7-9	TGTGCCAGCTCTAACCCCAGTGGGCTTGGAAACACCATATATTTT	CASSNPSGLGNTIYF
TRBD1	-	TRBJ1-6	TRBV20-1	TGCAGTGCCGCCCCGGGACAGGTGAATTCCTATAATTCACCCCTCCACTTT	CSAAPGQVNSYNSPLHF
-	few	TRBJ2-5	TRBV7-6	TGTGCCAGCAGCGAGGACCTACCGTCAGAGACCCAGTACTTC	CASSEDLPSETQYF
-	-	TRBJ1-6	TRBV15	TGTGCCACCAGCCGGGGCGGCGGGGGATCACCCCTCCACTTT	CATSRGGGGSPLHF
TRBD1	few	TRBJ1-5	TRBV4-1	TGCGCCAGCAGCCATCTCACGAACTCTAGGGGGACAGGGATCGGTCAGCCCCAGCATTTT	CASSHLTNSRGTGIGQPQHF
-	-	TRBJ1-5	TRBV4-2	TGTGCCAGCAGCCTCGGGAAGGGAGGGGTTGGCGGTCAGCCCCAGCATTTT	CASSLGKGGVGGQPQHF
-	few	TRBJ2-5	TRBV6-2/TRBV6-3	TGTGCCAGCAGTTATTCCGGCGGTGGCCAAGAGACCCAGTACTTC	CASSYSGGGQETQYF
-	-	TRBJ2-3	TRBV6-1	TGTGCCAGCAGAGGACAGACAGATACGCAGTATTTT	CASRGQTDTQYF
TRBD1	-	TRBJ2-6	TRBV13	TGTGCCAGCAGCGCCCTAAAGAGGACAGGGAGCTCTGGGGCCAACGTCCTGACTTTC	CASSALKRTGSSGANVLTF
-	-	TRBJ2-7	TRBV20-1	TGCAGTGCTAGAGATCGGGTGAGACCCTCCTACGAGCAGTACTTC	CSARDRVRPSYEQYF